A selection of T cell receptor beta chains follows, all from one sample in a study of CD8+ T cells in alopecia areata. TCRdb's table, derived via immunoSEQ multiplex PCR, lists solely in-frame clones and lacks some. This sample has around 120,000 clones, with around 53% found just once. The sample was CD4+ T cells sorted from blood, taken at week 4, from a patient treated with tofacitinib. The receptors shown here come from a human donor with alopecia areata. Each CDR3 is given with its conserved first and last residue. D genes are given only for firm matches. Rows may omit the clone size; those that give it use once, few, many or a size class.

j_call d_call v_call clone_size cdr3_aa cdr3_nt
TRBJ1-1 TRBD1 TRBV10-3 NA CAISTDRMNTEAFF TGTGCCATCAGCACGGACAGGATGAACACTGAAGCTTTCTTT
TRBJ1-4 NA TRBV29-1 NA CSVGVQPASTNEKLFF TGCAGCGTTGGGGTCCAACCGGCATCAACTAATGAAAAACTGTTTTTT
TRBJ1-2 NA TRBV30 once CAWRPNAGVYGYTF TGTGCCTGGAGGCCCAACGCGGGGGTGTACGGCTACACCTTC
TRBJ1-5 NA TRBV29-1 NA CSVRTDFNQPQHF TGCAGCGTTAGGACAGATTTCAATCAGCCCCAGCATTTT
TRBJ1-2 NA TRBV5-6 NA CASSLLTAGYGYTF TGTGCCAGCAGCTTATTGACAGCAGGCTATGGCTACACCTTC
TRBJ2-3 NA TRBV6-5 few CASSRTYGRSDTQYF TGTGCCAGCAGTCGAACATATGGGCGGTCAGATACGCAGTATTTT
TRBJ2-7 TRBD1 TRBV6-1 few CASVYTGTGGHEQYF TGTGCCAGCGTCTATACCGGGACAGGGGGCCACGAGCAGTACTTC
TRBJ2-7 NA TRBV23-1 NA CASSQEDRTRGTTYEQYF TGCGCCAGCAGTCAGGAAGACAGGACGAGGGGGACCACCTACGAGCAGTACTTC
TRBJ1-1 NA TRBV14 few CASSRGRGGIEAFF TGTGCCAGCAGCCGCGGTCGGGGCGGAATTGAAGCTTTCTTT
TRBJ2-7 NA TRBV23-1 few CASSQLGVTGTYEQYF TGCGCCAGCAGTCAATTGGGCGTAACAGGGACCTACGAGCAGTACTTC
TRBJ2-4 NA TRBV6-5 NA CASSYSTGFNIQYF TGTGCCAGCAGTTACTCGACCGGGTTTAACATTCAGTACTTC
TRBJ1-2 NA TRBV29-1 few CSVDGPGYGYTF TGCAGCGTGGACGGCCCGGGCTATGGCTACACCTTC
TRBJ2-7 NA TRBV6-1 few CASSHERVSYEQYF TGTGCCAGCAGTCATGAGCGAGTATCCTACGAGCAGTACTTC
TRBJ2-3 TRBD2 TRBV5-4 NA CASSLVGGGPWDTQYF TGTGCCAGCAGCTTGGTTGGGGGAGGGCCATGGGATACGCAGTATTTT
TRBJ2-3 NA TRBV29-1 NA CSVTGPSTDTQYF TGCAGCGTCACCGGGCCTAGCACAGATACGCAGTATTTT
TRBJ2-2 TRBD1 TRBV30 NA CAWTGGQGKGTGELFF TGTGCCTGGACGGGGGGACAGGGGAAAGGCACCGGGGAGCTGTTTTTT
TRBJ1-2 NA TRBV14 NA CASSGTGLYGYTF TGTGCCAGCAGCGGTACAGGACTCTATGGCTACACCTTC
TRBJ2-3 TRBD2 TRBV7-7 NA CASSVGTSTADTQYF TGTGCCAGCAGCGTCGGGACTAGTACTGCAGATACGCAGTATTTT
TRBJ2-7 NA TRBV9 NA CASSVGQTSYEQYF TGTGCCAGCAGCGTAGGACAGACTTCCTACGAGCAGTACTTC
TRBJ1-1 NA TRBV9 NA CASTLDPGDTEAFF TGTGCCAGCACCCTGGACCCGGGAGACACTGAAGCTTTCTTT
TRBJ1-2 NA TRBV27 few CASSSGNYGYTF TGTGCCAGCAGTTCCGGGAACTATGGCTACACCTTC
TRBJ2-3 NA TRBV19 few CASSSTDLGRRTDTQYF TGTGCCAGTAGTAGCACCGATCTAGGACGGCGCACAGATACGCAGTATTTT
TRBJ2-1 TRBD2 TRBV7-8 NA CASSLGPSGRGEQFF TGTGCCAGCAGCTTAGGTCCTAGCGGGAGGGGTGAGCAGTTCTTC
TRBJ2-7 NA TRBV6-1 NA CASSDPQFLYEQYF TGTGCCAGCAGTGACCCCCAATTCCTTTACGAGCAGTACTTC
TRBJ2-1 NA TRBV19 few CASRTGSYQFF TGTGCCAGTAGGACCGGGTCCTACCAGTTCTTC
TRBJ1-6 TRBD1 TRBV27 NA CASSPGDRGNSPLHF TGTGCCAGCAGTCCCGGGGACAGGGGGAATTCACCCCTCCACTTT
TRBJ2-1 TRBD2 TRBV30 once CAWTPLAGGVYNEQFF TGTGCCTGGACCCCGCTAGCGGGAGGGGTCTACAATGAGCAGTTCTTC
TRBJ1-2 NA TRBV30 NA CAWSVQPGSKAYGYTF TGTGCCTGGAGTGTACAACCGGGATCAAAAGCCTATGGCTACACCTTC
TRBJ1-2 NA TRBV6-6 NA CASRSPEGDYGYTF TGTGCCAGCAGGTCACCGGAAGGAGACTATGGCTACACCTTC
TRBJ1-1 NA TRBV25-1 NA CASARDGGRDTEAFF TGTGCCAGCGCGAGAGACGGGGGAAGGGACACTGAAGCTTTCTTT
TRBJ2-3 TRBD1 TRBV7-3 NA CASSYLQGRGTDTQYF TGTGCCAGCAGCTATCTACAGGGGAGAGGCACAGATACGCAGTATTTT
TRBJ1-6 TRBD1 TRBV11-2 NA CASNRQGGDSPLHF TGTGCCAGCAATCGACAGGGGGGGGATTCACCCCTCCACTTT
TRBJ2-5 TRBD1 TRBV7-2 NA CASSVGQGETQYF TGTGCCAGCAGCGTAGGACAGGGGGAGACCCAGTACTTC
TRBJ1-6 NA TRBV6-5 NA CASSYSGTPLHF TGTGCCAGCAGTTATTCCGGGACACCCCTCCACTTT
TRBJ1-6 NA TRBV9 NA CASSGNTGPPPLHF TGTGCCAGCAGCGGAAACACAGGGCCACCTCCCCTCCACTTT
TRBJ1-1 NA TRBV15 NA CATSSGVGNTEAFF TGTGCCACCAGCAGCGGCGTCGGTAACACTGAAGCTTTCTTT
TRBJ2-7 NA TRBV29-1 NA CSARGSGVYEQYF TGCAGCGCCCGAGGGTCGGGGGTCTACGAGCAGTACTTC
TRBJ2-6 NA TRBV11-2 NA CASSLDSNEGRSGANVLTF TGTGCCAGCAGCTTAGACAGCAATGAGGGACGCTCTGGGGCCAACGTCCTGACTTTC
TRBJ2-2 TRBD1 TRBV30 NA CAWSGTGLTGELFF TGTGCCTGGAGTGGGACAGGCCTCACCGGGGAGCTGTTTTTT
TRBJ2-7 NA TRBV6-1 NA CASSPRDRYEQYF TGTGCCAGCAGTCCACGGGACCGCTACGAGCAGTACTTC
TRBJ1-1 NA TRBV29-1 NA CSVGTGNTEAFF TGCAGCGTTGGAACAGGGAACACTGAAGCTTTCTTT